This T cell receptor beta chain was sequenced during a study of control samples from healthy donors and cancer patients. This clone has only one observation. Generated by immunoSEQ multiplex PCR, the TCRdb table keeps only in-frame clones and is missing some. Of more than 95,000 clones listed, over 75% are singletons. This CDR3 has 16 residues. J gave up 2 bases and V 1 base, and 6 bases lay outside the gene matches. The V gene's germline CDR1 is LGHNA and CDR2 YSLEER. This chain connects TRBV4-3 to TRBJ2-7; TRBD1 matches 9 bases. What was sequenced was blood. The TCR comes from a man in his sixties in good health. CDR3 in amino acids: CASSQGAGTGPYEQYF. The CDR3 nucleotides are TGCGCCAGCAGCCAAGGGGCCGGGACAGGGCCCTACGAGCAGTACTTC.